This T cell receptor (beta chain) was documented in a study of shared clonotypes between healthy human individuals. Details on this clone: The antigen is unknown.

Study conclusions and caveats: A reduction in generation probabilities was seen for non-shared clonotypes relative to those shared by all four donors. Rarefaction revealed incomplete sorted-subset sequencing despite large depth. Shared clonotypes: about 5% naive CD4, under 4% naive CD8, less than 2.5% memory CD4, approximately 0.41% memory CD8.

This CDR3 spans 12 amino acids. V dropped 10 bases and J dropped 4 bases, with 13 bases sitting between them. Germline loops: CDR1 MDHEN, CDR2 SYDVKM. Approximately 200 ng DNA, 25,000 to 30,000 T cell genomes, went into each sorted-subset replicate PCR. TCRdb keeps only in-frame clones here, not all; method: immunoSEQ multiplex PCR. The sample records 2 million or so clones, about 95% being singletons. The clonotype comes from a man aged 18 to 29 in good health. The sequencing input was naive CD4+ T cells sorted from blood. Regarding subset: CD45RA+ positively selected. The rearrangement uses TRBV28 and TRBJ1-1; D not resolved. The CDR3 region is CATSQGSTEAFF. The CDR3, as DNA: TGTGCCACCTCCCAAGGGAGCACTGAAGCTTTCTTT.